Described below is a single TCR beta chain sequence and its context. Its antigen is not identified. The sample belongs to a study of T cell clones after liver transplantation. Study observations and caveats: These preliminary findings come from unstandardized post-transplant sampling times. Migration into the graft, not deletion, may explain lost graft donor-reactive T cells. A significant post-transplant drop in circulating graft-donor-reactive CD4 TCRbeta sequences occurred in most of the 8 subjects. A larger donor-reactive than third-party decline suggested partial antigen-specific deletion.

Produced via immunoSEQ multiplex PCR; TCRdb's table is partial and in-frame only. The profile shows roughly 49,000 clones, about 69% of them singletons. This CDR3 contains 15 residues. The J segment lost 4 bases and the V segment lost 3 bases, leaving 3 bases of the junction unmatched. The germline gives CDR1 MDHEN, CDR2 SYDVKM. This clonotype originated in a human patient who received a liver transplant. Some T cells may be provided by the graft donor. The starting material was CD4+ T cells from blood, obtained roughly 56 months after liver transplant. The chain couples TRBV28 to TRBJ2-6, with 7 bases lining up with TRBD1. CDR3 amino acids: CASSLGTAGANVLTF. The CDR3 coding sequence is TGTGCCAGCAGTTTGGGGACAGCCGGGGCCAACGTCCTGACTTTC.